This TCR beta chain was recovered during a study of spatial heterogeneity in lung cancer. Overall study results and limits: Expanded intratumoral alpha and beta TCR counts tracked tumor mutation counts. The study estimated around 6.5% alpha and more than 11% beta chain coverage of tumor T cells.

Points on this clonotype: Its antigen is not identified.

All TCR cDNA molecules were individually tagged with a unique molecular identifier. TCRdb itself ran the 5' RACE reads through MiXCR, one entry per CDR3 protein. The sample lists about 2,800 distinct CDR3 sequences, 4% to 4.5% seen once, with around 20% in the top ten. V lost 4 bases, J lost 4 bases, and 3 bases stayed unmatched. CDR1 LNHNV and CDR2 YYDKDF come from the germline V gene (reference sequence). This CDR3 region has 14 residues. The time point: sample taken at primary tumor resection. No cells were sorted before sequencing. The whole RNA sequenced was extracted from tumor, nontumor lung or frozen PBMC.

The chain combines TRBV15 with TRBJ2-3; TRBD2 agrees at 9 bases. The TCR sequence derives from a female donor with early-stage non-small cell lung cancer. This sample comprised lung tumor tissue, obtained at surgery. Here the CDR3 DNA reads TGTGCCACCAGCAAGGCGGGGGGGTCAGATACGCAGTATTTT. Protein sequence: CATSKAGGSDTQYF. The full variable domain, its missing parts supplied by reference TRBV15 and TRBJ2-3, is DAMVIQNPRYQVTQFGKPVTLSCSQTLNHNVMYWYQQKSSQAPKLLFHYYDKDFNNEADTPDNFQSRRPNTSFCFLDIRSPGLGDTAMYLCATSKAGGSDTQYFGPGTRLTVL.